Listed here are 22 T cell receptor beta chains from one sample, sequenced in a study of regulatory T cells in long-lasting Graves disease (dated by TCRdb to about 2021). This sample's time point label indicates: newly diagnosed GD, antithyroid drugs for less than 3 months. RNA was extracted from PBMCs in TRIzol for both TCR sequencing and RNA sequencing. Library creation used multiplex PCR. The instrument was an Illumina HiSeq 4000. iRepertoire HTBI primers and Arm-PCR amplification of CDR3 regions were used to construct TCR beta libraries. The raw public reads went through TCRdb reprocessing: fastp at Q25, MiXCR clone calling, in-frame beta chains kept. Rows merge per CDR3 protein into single entries with the most common DNA and genes. The sample includes under 300,000 distinct CDR3 sequences, with around 16% observed a single time. The top ten clonotypes cover approximately 24% of the sample. The sequencing used peripheral blood mononuclear cells (PBMCs), collected at new diagnosis, from a patient treated with antithyroid drugs. Receptors originate from a female donor with Graves disease.

The table lists this clonotype with a few counts. This sequence is one base from a far larger clone and is likely a read error. The chain links TRBV6-1 to TRBJ2-1; D is uncertain. The ends were cut back, 5 bases at V and 9 bases at J, with 11 bases in the middle. The CDR3 length is 12 residues. CDR1 MNHNS and CDR2 SASEGT come from the germline V gene. CDR3 bases: TGTGCCAGCAGTTCGGTCTCCGTTGAGCAGTTCTTC. Protein product: CASSSVSVEQFF.

This clonotype occurred many times. The chain combines TRBV15 with TRBJ1-1; D gene ambiguous. This CDR3 has 13 amino acids. Germline CDR1 and CDR2: LNHNV and YYDKDF (reference sequence). Deletions cut 4 bases from V and 1 base from J, with 7 bases between. The CDR3, as DNA: TGTGCCACCAGCATGACACGGAACACTGAAGCTTTCTTT. Its protein product is CATSMTRNTEAFF.

In DNA, the CDR3 is TGTGCCAGCAGCCCGGGAAGCAAGTACACTGAAGCTTTCTTT. Its translation: CASSPGSKYTEAFF. The chain has TRBV5-4 and TRBJ1-1; no clear D. Germline loops: CDR1 SGHNT, CDR2 YYREEE (reference sequence). V was shortened by 4 bases and J by 3 bases, with 13 bases between the two germline ends. There are 14 residues in the CDR3. Full variable domain (missing parts from reference TRBV5-4 and TRBJ1-1): ETGVTQSPTHLIKTRGQQVTLRCSSQSGHNTVSWYQQALGQGPQFIFQYYREEENGRGNFPPRFSGLQFPNYSSELNVNALELDDSALYLCASSPGSKYTEAFFGQGTRLTVV.

The chain carries TRBV10-2 and TRBJ2-1; D remains ambiguous. Germline V lookup: CDR1 WSHSY, CDR2 SAAADI. Trimming pared 6 bases from V and 10 bases from J, leaving 16 bases between. The CDR3 totals 13 residues. This CDR3 reads CASSPTGVQEQFF. Here the CDR3 DNA reads TGCGCCAGCAGCCCAACTGGGGTACAGGAGCAGTTCTTC.

The V gene is TRBV9, the J gene TRBJ1-1; no firm D call. V gave up 0 bases and J gave up 8 bases, with 11 bases separating them. Germline CDR1 reads SGDLS; CDR2 reads YYNGEE. CDR3 size: 13 residues. CDR3 in DNA: TGTGCCAGCAGCGTAGTGGTCCTTGGGGAAGCTTTCTTT. Its protein product is CASSVVVLGEAFF.

This clonotype was detected a few times. The genes are TRBV5-4 and TRBJ1-2; a weak D match, TRBD1 (6 bases). V lost 4 bases and J lost 4, with 17 bases in between. The V gene's germline CDR1 is SGHNT and CDR2 YYREEE (reference sequence). The CDR3 extends over 15 amino acids. The CDR3: CASSPAYREAYGYTF. The CDR3 region has the DNA TGTGCCAGCAGCCCCGCCTACAGGGAGGCCTATGGCTACACCTTC.

This clonotype showed up many times. As DNA, the CDR3 is TGCAGTGCTAGAGCCCACGTGTTGAGCGGTGAGCAGTTCTTC. Its protein product is CSARAHVLSGEQFF. The V call is TRBV20-1, the J call TRBJ2-1; D may be TRBD2 (5 bases). CDR1 and CDR2 from the germline V gene are DFQATT and SNEGSKA (reference sequence). Deletions cut 1 base from V and 9 bases from J, with 16 bases between. This CDR3 is built from 14 residues.

Worth noting for this clonotype: A much larger clone is a single base away; this may be a read error. The chain couples TRBV28 to TRBJ1-1; D is possibly TRBD1 (5 bases). Germline CDR1 is MDHEN and CDR2 is SYDVKM. CDR3 length: 13 amino acids. Here the CDR3 DNA reads TGTGCCAGCTGGGACCTCTTGAACACTGAAGCTATCTTT. Protein: CASWDLLNTEAIF.

In this sample, this clonotype turned up many times. CDR3 sequence (DNA): TGTGCCAGCAGCCAAGCAGGGAATTCACCCCTCCACTTT. This encodes CASSQAGNSPLHF. The chain carries TRBV14 and TRBJ1-6, with D possibly TRBD1 on 5 matching bases. CDR1 is SGHDN and CDR2 is FVKESK in the germline V gene. The CDR3 is 13 amino acids. The germline V and J ends were trimmed by 1 base and 7 bases, with 5 bases remaining between them.

This clonotype occurred many times. The chain joins TRBV6-5 to TRBJ2-1; the match to TRBD1 covers 8 bases. J was trimmed by 5 bases and V by 2 bases; bases with no gene match: 8. Looked up from germline, CDR1 is MNHEY and CDR2 is SVGAGI. This CDR3 contains 16 residues. Written as DNA, the CDR3 is TGTGCCAGCAGTTACCCCTTCGGACAGGGAAACAATGAGCAGTTCTTC. Amino acid sequence: CASSYPFGQGNNEQFF.

This clonotype occurred many times. The chain uses TRBV20-1 and TRBJ2-7; perhaps TRBD2 as D (5 bases). The length of the CDR3 is 13 residues. V lost 2 bases, J lost 6 bases, and 14 bases lay in between. CDR1 DFQATT and CDR2 SNEGSKA come from the germline V gene (reference sequence). The CDR3, as DNA: TGCAGTGCTAGAATCGGGCTAGCAGGCGAGCAGTACTTC. Translating gives CSARIGLAGEQYF.

This clonotype was seen ten or more times. CDR3 sequence (DNA): TGTGCCAGCAGTTTACCAACCCCGCCCCACGAGCAGTACTTC. This gives the protein CASSLPTPPHEQYF. This chain uses TRBV28 with TRBJ2-7; D is unclear. V lost 2 bases, J lost 5 bases, and 13 bases lay in between. This CDR3 is 14 amino acids long. From germline, CDR1 is MDHEN and CDR2 SYDVKM.

The V gene is TRBV20-1, the J gene TRBJ2-5; D might be TRBD1 or TRBD2, each matching 7 bases. Per the germline V gene, CDR1 is DFQATT and CDR2 is SNEGSKA (reference sequence). The germline V and J ends were trimmed by 6 bases and 5 bases, with 22 bases remaining between them. The CDR3 extends over 15 amino acids. CDR3 bases: TGCAGTGCCTCGGCAGGGGGAGGGGGCACGGAGACCCAGTACTTC. Protein sequence: CSASAGGGGTETQYF.

This clonotype was recorded at least ten times. J is TRBJ2-1 and V is TRBV6-1; 9 bases are shared with TRBD2. The length of the CDR3 is 14 residues. After removal of 7 bases from V and 8 bases from J, the junction contained 9 bases not matched to a gene. CDR1 MNHNS and CDR2 SASEGT come from the germline V gene. The CDR3 region has the DNA TGTGCCAGCAATCTAGCGGGACCCCTGGATGAGCAGTTCTTC. Amino acid sequence: CASNLAGPLDEQFF.

J is TRBJ2-1 and V is TRBV10-3; D is unclear. Per the germline V gene, CDR1 is ENHRY and CDR2 is SYGVKD. V lost 0 bases, J lost 10 bases, and 7 bases lay in between. CDR3 length equals 12 residues. The CDR3 DNA reads as TGTGCCATCAGTGAGTCATCCCGAGAGCAGTTCTTC. It translates to CAISESSREQFF.

This clonotype was observed many times. The chain couples TRBV10-3 to TRBJ2-1; 13 positions match TRBD2. The CDR3 covers 20 residues. Germline-derived CDR1 and CDR2 are ENHRY and SYGVKD. After removal of 0 bases from V and 1 base from J, the junction contained 9 bases not matched to a gene. The CDR3 bases are TGTGCCATCAGTGAGTCTGAGACTAGCGGGAGGACGTGGTCCTACAATGAGCAGTTCTTC. It codes for CAISESETSGRTWSYNEQFF.

This chain joins TRBV7-6 and TRBJ2-3; D unresolved. CDR3 length equals 15 residues. Between the trimmed V and J ends, which lost 5 bases and 4 bases, there was a span of 16 bases. Germline V gene sequence: CDR1 SGHVS, CDR2 FNYEAQ. Here the CDR3 DNA reads TGTGCCAGCAGCCCCACACATAAATCCCCAGATACGCAGTATTTT. It codes for CASSPTHKSPDTQYF. The full variable domain, in which reference TRBV7-6 and TRBJ2-3 provide the parts outside the CDR3, is GAGVSQSPRYKVTKRGQDVALRCDPISGHVSLYWYRQALGQGPEFLTYFNYEAQQDKSGLPNDRFSAERPEGSISTLTIQRTEQRDSAMYRCASSPTHKSPDTQYFGPGTRLTVL.

The chain joins TRBV7-8 to TRBJ1-2; D may be TRBD1 (5 bases). The CDR3 totals 14 residues. V was trimmed by 3 bases and J by 5 bases, leaving 13 bases between them. Germline CDR1 SGHVS, CDR2 FQNEAQ. The CDR3 reads CASSLSLGGYGYTF. In DNA, the CDR3 is TGTGCCAGCAGCTTGAGTCTCGGGGGGTATGGCTACACCTTC.

This clonotype was observed many times. The chain joins TRBV24-1 to TRBJ2-3, with a weak D call TRBD2 (5 bases). The CDR3 has 13 amino acids. Trimming left V 9 bases short and J 5 bases short, with 14 bases between. CDR1 and CDR2 from the germline V gene are KGHDR and SFDVKD. The CDR3 region has the DNA TGTGCCACCTCAGGCAGCGCGGGAGATACGCAGTATTTT. This sequence encodes CATSGSAGDTQYF.

This clonotype was detected ten times or more. The chain couples TRBV6-1 to TRBJ1-6; no clear D gene. The V end was cut by 7 bases, the J end by 8 bases, with 6 bases between. Germline V gene sequence: CDR1 MNHNS, CDR2 SASEGT. This CDR3 spans 11 amino acids. The CDR3 DNA reads TGTGCCAGCAAGGACGATTCACCCCTCCACTTT. Its translation is CASKDDSPLHF.

Note on this clonotype: Relative to the germline gene, one junction end is altered; a read error may explain this. The V and J genes are TRBV7-7 and TRBJ2-1; TRBD2 matches at 10 bases. In germline, CDR1 is SSHAT, CDR2 FNYEAQ (reference sequence). The CDR3 loop spans 14 amino acids. In DNA, the CDR3 is TGTGCTAGCAGCTCGAGCGGGAGGGCGAATGAGCAGTTCTTC. Amino acids: CASSSSGRANEQFF.

This clonotype has ten or more counts. The chain couples TRBV3-1 to TRBJ2-3, with TRBD1 matching over 11 bases. V was clipped by 4 bases and J by 5 bases; unmatched bases: 5. Germline V CDR1 and CDR2: LGHDT, YNNKEL (reference sequence). CDR3 size: 15 residues. This CDR3 reads CASSPRDRGKDTQYF. The CDR3 DNA is TGTGCCAGCAGCCCCCGGGACAGGGGGAAAGATACGCAGTATTTT.